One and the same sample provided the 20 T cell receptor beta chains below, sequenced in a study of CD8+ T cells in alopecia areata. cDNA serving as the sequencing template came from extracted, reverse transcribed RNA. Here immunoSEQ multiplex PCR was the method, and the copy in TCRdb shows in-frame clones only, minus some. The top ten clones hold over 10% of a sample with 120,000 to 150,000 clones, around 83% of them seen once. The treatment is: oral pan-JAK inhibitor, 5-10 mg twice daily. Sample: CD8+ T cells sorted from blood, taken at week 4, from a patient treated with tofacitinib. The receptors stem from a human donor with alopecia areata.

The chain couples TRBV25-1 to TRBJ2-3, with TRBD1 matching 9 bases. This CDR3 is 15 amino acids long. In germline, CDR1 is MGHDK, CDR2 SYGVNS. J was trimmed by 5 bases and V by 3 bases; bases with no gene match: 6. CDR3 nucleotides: TGTGCCAGCAGTGACCACGACAGGGGGATAGATACGCAGTATTTT. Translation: CASSDHDRGIDTQYF.

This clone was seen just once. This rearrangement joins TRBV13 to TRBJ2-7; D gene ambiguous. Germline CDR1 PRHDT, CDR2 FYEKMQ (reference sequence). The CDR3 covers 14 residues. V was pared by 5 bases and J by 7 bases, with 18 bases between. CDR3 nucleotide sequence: TGTGCCAGCAGCCTTTCCCCTGGTCGGCGTGAGCAGTACTTC. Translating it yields CASSLSPGRREQYF.

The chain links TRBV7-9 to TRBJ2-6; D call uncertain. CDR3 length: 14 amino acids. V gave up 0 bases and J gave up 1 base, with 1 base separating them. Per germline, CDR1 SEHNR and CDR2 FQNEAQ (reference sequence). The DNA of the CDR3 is TGTGCCAGCAGCTTAGCTTCTGGGGCCAACGTCCTGACTTTC. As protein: CASSLASGANVLTF.

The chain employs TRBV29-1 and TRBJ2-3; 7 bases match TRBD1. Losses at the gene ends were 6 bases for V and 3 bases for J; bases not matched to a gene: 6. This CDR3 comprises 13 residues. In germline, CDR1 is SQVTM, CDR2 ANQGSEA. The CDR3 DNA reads TGCAGCGTAAGACAGGGCTGGACAGATACGCAGTATTTT. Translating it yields CSVRQGWTDTQYF.

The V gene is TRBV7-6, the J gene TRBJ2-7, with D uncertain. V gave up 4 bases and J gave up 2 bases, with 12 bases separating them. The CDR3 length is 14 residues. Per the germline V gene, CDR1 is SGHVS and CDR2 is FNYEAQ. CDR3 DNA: TGTGCCAGCAGCTACCCGGAAAGGGCCTACGAGCAGTACTTC. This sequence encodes CASSYPERAYEQYF. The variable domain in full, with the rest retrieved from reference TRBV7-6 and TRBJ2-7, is GAGVSQSPRYKVTKRGQDVALRCDPISGHVSLYWYRQALGQGPEFLTYFNYEAQQDKSGLPNDRFSAERPEGSISTLTIQRTEQRDSAMYRCASSYPERAYEQYFGPGTRLTVT.

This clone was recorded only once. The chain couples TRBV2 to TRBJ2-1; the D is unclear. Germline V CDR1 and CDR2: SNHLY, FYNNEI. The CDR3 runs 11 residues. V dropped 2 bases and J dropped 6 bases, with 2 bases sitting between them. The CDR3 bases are TGTGCCAGCAGTGAAAGCAATGAGCAGTTCTTC. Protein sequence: CASSESNEQFF.

In nucleotides, the CDR3 is TGCAGCGTTGAGATGGGCCGAGGAAACTATGGCTACACCTTC. This sequence encodes CSVEMGRGNYGYTF. The rearrangement links TRBV29-1 to TRBJ1-2; D gene unclear. Germline lookup yields CDR1 SQVTM and CDR2 ANQGSEA. Trimming took 3 bases from V and 2 from J, leaving 13 bases between them. This CDR3 region has 14 residues.

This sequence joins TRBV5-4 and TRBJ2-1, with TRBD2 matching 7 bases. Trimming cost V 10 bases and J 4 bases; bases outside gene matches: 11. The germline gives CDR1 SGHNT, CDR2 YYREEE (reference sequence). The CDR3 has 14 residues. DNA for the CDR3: TGTGCCTCGAACCTTTGGGGGGGATACAATGAGCAGTTCTTC. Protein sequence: CASNLWGGYNEQFF.

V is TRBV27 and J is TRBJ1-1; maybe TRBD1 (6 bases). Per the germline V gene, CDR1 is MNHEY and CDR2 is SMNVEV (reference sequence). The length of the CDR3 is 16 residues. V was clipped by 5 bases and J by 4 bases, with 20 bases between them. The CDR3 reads CASSPSRGGAPTEAFF. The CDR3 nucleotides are TGTGCCAGCAGTCCCTCAAGGGGGGGGGCGCCCACTGAAGCTTTCTTT.

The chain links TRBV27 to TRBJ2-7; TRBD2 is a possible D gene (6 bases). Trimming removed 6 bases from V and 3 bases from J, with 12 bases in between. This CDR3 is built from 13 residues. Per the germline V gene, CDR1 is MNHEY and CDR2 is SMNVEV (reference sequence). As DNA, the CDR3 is TGTGCCAGCAGCGGGGGAGTAAGCTACGAGCAGTACTTC. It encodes CASSGGVSYEQYF.

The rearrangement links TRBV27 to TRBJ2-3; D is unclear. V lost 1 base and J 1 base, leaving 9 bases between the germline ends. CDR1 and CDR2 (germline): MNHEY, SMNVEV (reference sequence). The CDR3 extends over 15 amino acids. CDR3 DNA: TGTGCCAGCAGTTTATATTTACCACGCACAGATACGCAGTATTTT. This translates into CASSLYLPRTDTQYF.

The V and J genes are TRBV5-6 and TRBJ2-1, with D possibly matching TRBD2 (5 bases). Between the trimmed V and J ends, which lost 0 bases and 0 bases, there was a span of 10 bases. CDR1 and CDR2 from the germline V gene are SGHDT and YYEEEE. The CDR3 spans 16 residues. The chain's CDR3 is CASSLEEGSSYNEQFF. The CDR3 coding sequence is TGTGCCAGCAGCTTGGAGGAAGGGAGCTCCTACAATGAGCAGTTCTTC. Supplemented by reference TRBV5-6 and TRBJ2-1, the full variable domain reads DAGVTQSPTHLIKTRGQQVTLRCSPKSGHDTVSWYQQALGQGPQFIFQYYEEEERQRGNFPDRFSGHQFPNYSSELNVNALLLGDSALYLCASSLEEGSSYNEQFFGPGTRLTVL.

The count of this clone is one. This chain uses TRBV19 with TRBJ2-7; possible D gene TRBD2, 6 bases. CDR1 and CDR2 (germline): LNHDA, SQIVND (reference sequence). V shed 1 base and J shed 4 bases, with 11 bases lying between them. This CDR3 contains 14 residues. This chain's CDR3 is CASSIVGGGYEQYF. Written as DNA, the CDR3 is TGTGCCAGTAGTATAGTTGGGGGAGGATACGAGCAGTACTTC. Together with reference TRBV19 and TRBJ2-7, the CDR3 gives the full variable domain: DGGITQSPKYLFRKEGQNVTLSCEQNLNHDAMYWYRQDPGQGLRLIYYSQIVNDFQKGDIAEGYSVSREKKESFPLTVTSAQKNPTAFYLCASSIVGGGYEQYFGPGTRLTVT.

The CDR3 protein is CASSYSGREPDNEQFF. The DNA for the CDR3 is TGTGCCAGCAGTTACTCGGGGCGGGAGCCAGACAATGAGCAGTTCTTC. This sequence joins TRBV6-5 and TRBJ2-1; 7 bases match TRBD2. The CDR3 has 16 residues. The germline CDR1 and CDR2 sequences are MNHEY and SVGAGI. V dropped 0 bases and J dropped 5; count of bases not matched to a gene: 7.

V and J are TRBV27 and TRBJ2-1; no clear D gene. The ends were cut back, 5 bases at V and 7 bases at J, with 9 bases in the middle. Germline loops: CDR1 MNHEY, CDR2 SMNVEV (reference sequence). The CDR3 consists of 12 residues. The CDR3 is CASSVTVNEQFF. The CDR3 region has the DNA TGTGCCAGCAGTGTCACAGTAAATGAGCAGTTCTTC.

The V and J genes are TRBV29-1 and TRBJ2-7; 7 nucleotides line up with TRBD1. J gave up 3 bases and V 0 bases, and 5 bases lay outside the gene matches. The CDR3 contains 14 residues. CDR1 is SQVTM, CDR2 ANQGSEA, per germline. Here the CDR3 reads CSVEDFGTDYEQYF. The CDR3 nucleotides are TGCAGCGTTGAAGACTTCGGGACAGACTACGAGCAGTACTTC.

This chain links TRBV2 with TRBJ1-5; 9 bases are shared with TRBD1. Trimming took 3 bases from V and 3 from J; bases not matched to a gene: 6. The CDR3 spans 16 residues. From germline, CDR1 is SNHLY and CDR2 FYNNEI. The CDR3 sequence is CASSDPTGGLNQPQHF. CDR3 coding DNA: TGTGCCAGCAGTGATCCGACAGGGGGGCTCAATCAGCCCCAGCATTTT. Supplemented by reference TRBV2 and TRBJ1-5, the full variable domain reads EPEVTQTPSHQVTQMGQEVILRCVPISNHLYFYWYRQILGQKVEFLVSFYNNEISEKSEIFDDQFSVERPDGSNFTLKIRSTKLEDSAMYFCASSDPTGGLNQPQHFGDGTRLSIL.

In nucleotides, the CDR3 is TGTGCCAGCAGCTCAAGGACAGGGGGAAGTGCAACAGATACGCAGTATTTT. This sequence encodes CASSSRTGGSATDTQYF. The chain joins TRBV7-9 to TRBJ2-3, with 10 bases matching TRBD1. V shed 4 bases and J 3 bases; nucleotides not matched to a gene: 10. Germline V gene data show CDR1 as SEHNR and CDR2 as FQNEAQ (reference sequence). CDR3 length: 17 residues.

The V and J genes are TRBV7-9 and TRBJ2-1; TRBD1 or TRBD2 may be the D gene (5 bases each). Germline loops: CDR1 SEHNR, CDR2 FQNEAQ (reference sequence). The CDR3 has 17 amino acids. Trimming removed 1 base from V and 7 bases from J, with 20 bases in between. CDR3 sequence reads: CASSLVGRDPVGNEQFF. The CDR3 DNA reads TGTGCCAGCAGCTTAGTGGGCCGGGACCCCGTCGGGAATGAGCAGTTCTTC.

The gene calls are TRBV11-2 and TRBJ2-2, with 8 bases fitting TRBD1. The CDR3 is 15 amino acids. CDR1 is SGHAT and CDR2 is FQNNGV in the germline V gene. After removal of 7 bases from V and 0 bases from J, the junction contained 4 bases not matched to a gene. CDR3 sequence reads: CASIPQGANTGELFF. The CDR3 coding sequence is TGTGCCAGCATCCCACAGGGGGCGAACACCGGGGAGCTGTTTTTT.